This T cell receptor beta chain derives from a study of shared T cell receptors in the human thymus. The CDR3 has 12 amino acids. Trimming removed 3 bases from V and 5 bases from J, with 7 bases in between. Germline V gene sequence: CDR1 LNHNV, CDR2 YYDKDF (reference sequence). Using immunoSEQ multiplex PCR, the repertoire was profiled, and TCRdb retains in-frame clones only, with some absent. The data show hundreds of thousands of clones, approximately 88% seen once. This sample was also put to use in a study of human thymus T cells. That work adds: Thymus tissue for the work was resected from patients undergoing corrective heart surgery.

V is TRBV15 and J is TRBJ1-1; D unclear. This TCR was recovered from a boy less than two years old with a congenital heart defect. Sequences were obtained from thymocytes. This CDR3 is CATSSGETEAFF. The CDR3 DNA sequence: TGTGCCACCAGCAGCGGGGAAACTGAAGCTTTCTTT.